The 8 T cell receptor beta chains in this list originate from one sample, sequenced in a study of CD4+ T cells in melanoma. Method: immunoSEQ multiplex PCR; TCRdb's copy keeps in-frame clones and lacks some. The data show about 10,000 clones, about 67% seen once. Source material: cells from a culture (not recorded whether cultured in vitro). The receptors were gathered from a human donor with melanoma.

The chain couples TRBV5-1 to TRBJ1-4; 9 nucleotides line up with TRBD1. The CDR3 has 15 amino acids. Germline loops: CDR1 SGHRS, CDR2 YFSETQ. After removal of 0 bases from V and 7 bases from J, the junction contained 4 bases not matched to a gene. CDR3 loop: CASSLGRQGGEKLFF. The CDR3 DNA reads as TGCGCCAGCAGCTTGGGGAGACAGGGGGGTGAAAAACTGTTTTTT.

The gene calls are TRBV10-3 and TRBJ2-3, with D perhaps TRBD1 or TRBD2 (6 bases each). The CDR3 has 15 amino acids. Trimming stripped 8 bases from V and 2 bases from J, with 17 bases between. The V gene's germline CDR1 is ENHRY and CDR2 SYGVKD. The CDR3 DNA reads as TGTGCCATCGCGGAGGGGGGAATGCCCACAGATACGCAGTATTTT. This gives the protein CAIAEGGMPTDTQYF.

This rearrangement joins TRBV7-8 to TRBJ1-4; D gene unclear. Germline V gene sequence: CDR1 SGHVS, CDR2 FQNEAQ. This CDR3 region has 13 residues. V gave up 2 bases and J gave up 5 bases, with 6 bases separating them. CDR3 residues: CASSLLTNEKLFF. CDR3 bases: TGTGCCAGCAGCTTATTGACGAATGAAAAACTGTTTTTT.

This chain uses TRBV29-1 with TRBJ1-5; no reliable D call. CDR1 and CDR2 (germline): SQVTM, ANQGSEA. The V end was cut by 4 bases, the J end by 4 bases, with 11 bases between. The CDR3 consists of 13 residues. The DNA for the CDR3 is TGCAGCGTTGGGTACAGCGGTAATCAGCCCCAGCATTTT. It translates to CSVGYSGNQPQHF.

The gene calls are TRBV18 and TRBJ1-1; D unclear. Trimming took 2 bases from V and 0 from J, leaving 10 bases between them. Germline V CDR1 and CDR2: KGHSH, LQKENI. CDR3 length: 15 amino acids. The CDR3, as DNA: TGTGCCAGCTCACCAGCGGCCCTGATGAACACTGAAGCTTTCTTT. Its translation is CASSPAALMNTEAFF.

This clone has only a few counts. This chain connects TRBV27 to TRBJ1-2, with D possibly matching TRBD1 (5 bases). The CDR3 has 13 residues. CDR1 and CDR2 from the germline V gene are MNHEY and SMNVEV (reference sequence). Deletions cut 2 bases from V and 7 bases from J, with 11 bases between. CDR3 region: CASSLGGTRGYTF. DNA for the CDR3: TGTGCCAGCAGTTTAGGGGGTACCCGTGGCTACACCTTC.

This chain connects TRBV19 to TRBJ2-7; possibly TRBD1 for D (5 bases). This CDR3 spans 15 amino acids. The V end was cut by 3 bases, the J end by 3 bases, with 15 bases between. The germline V gene has CDR1 LNHDA and CDR2 SQIVND (reference sequence). CDR3 sequence: CASSIMQGPNYEQYF. The CDR3 DNA sequence: TGTGCCAGTAGTATCATGCAGGGTCCTAACTACGAGCAGTACTTC.

The table lists this clone with a few counts. The genes are TRBV7-9 and TRBJ2-5; D remains unclear. CDR1 and CDR2 from the germline V gene are SEHNR and FQNEAQ (reference sequence). This CDR3 region has 11 residues. The V gene lost 5 bases and the J gene lost 4 bases, with 5 bases spanning the gap. The CDR3 nucleotides are TGTGCCAGCAGCCAAGGAGAGACCCAGTACTTC. It is translated as CASSQGETQYF.